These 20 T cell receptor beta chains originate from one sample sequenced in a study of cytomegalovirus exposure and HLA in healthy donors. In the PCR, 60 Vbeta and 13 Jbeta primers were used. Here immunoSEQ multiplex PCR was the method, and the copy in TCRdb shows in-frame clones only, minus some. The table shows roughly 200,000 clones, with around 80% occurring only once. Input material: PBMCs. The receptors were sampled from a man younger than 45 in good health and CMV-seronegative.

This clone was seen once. The CDR3 is CASSLLGFEREETQYF. CDR3 nucleotide sequence: TGTGCCAGCAGCCTGCTAGGTTTTGAGCGGGAAGAGACCCAGTACTTC. The chain recombines TRBV7-3 with TRBJ2-5; D may be TRBD2 (6 bases). This CDR3 region has 16 residues. Per the germline V gene, CDR1 is SGHTA and CDR2 is FQGTGA. Trimming stripped 5 bases from V and 3 bases from J, with 19 bases between.

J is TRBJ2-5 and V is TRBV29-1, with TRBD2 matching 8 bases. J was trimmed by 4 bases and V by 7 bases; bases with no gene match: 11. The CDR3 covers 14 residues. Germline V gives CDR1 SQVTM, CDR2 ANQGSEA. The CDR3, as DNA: TGCAGCGGTACCGGGACTAGGGTTTTAGAGACCCAGTACTTC. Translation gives CSGTGTRVLETQYF.

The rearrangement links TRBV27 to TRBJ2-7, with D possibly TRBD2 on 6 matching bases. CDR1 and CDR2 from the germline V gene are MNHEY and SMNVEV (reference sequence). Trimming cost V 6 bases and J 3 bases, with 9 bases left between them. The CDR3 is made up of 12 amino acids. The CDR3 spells CASSPGDYEQYF. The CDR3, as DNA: TGTGCCAGCAGCCCGGGGGACTACGAGCAGTACTTC.

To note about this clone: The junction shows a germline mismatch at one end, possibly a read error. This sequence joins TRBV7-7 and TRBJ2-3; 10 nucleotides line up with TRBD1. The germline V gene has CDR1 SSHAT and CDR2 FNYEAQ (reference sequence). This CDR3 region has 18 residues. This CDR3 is CASSPRTGGGRRTDTQYF. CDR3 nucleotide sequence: TGTGCTAGCAGCCCCCGGACAGGGGGAGGACGTCGCACAGATACGCAGTATTTT.

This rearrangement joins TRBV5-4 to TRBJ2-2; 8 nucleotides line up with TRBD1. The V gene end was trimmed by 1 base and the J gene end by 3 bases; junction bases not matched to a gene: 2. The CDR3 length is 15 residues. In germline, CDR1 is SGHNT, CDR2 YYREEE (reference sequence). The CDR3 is CASSLPGGDTGELFF. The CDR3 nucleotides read TGTGCCAGCAGCTTGCCAGGGGGCGACACCGGGGAGCTGTTTTTT. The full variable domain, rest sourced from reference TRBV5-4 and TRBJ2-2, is ETGVTQSPTHLIKTRGQQVTLRCSSQSGHNTVSWYQQALGQGPQFIFQYYREEENGRGNFPPRFSGLQFPNYSSELNVNALELDDSALYLCASSLPGGDTGELFFGEGSRLTVL.

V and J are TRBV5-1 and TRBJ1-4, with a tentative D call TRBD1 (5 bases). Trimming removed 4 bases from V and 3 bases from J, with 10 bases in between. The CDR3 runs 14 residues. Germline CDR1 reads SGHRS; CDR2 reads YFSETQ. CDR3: CASSRGGANEKLFF. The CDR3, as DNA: TGCGCCAGCAGCCGGGGAGGGGCTAATGAAAAACTGTTTTTT.

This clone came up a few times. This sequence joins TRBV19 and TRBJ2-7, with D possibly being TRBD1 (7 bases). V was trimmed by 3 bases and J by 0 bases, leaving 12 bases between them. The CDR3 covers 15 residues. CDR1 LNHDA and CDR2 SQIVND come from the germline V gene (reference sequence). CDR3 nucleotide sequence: TGTGCCAGTAGTATTGCAGGGGGGAGCTCCTACGAGCAGTACTTC. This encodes CASSIAGGSSYEQYF.

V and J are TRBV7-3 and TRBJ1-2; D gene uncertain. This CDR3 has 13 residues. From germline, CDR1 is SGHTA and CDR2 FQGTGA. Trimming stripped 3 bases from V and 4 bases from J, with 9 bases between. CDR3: CASSFSSLYGYTF. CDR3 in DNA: TGTGCCAGCAGCTTCAGTTCTCTCTATGGCTACACCTTC. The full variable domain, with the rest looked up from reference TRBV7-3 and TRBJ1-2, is GAGVSQTPSNKVTEKGKYVELRCDPISGHTALYWYRQSLGQGPEFLIYFQGTGAADDSGLPNDRFFAVRPEGSVSTLKIQRTERGDSAVYLCASSFSSLYGYTFGSGTRLTVV.

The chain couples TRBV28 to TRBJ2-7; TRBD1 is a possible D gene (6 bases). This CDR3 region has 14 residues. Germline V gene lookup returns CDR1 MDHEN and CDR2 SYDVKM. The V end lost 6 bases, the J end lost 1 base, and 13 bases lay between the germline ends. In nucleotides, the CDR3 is TGTGCCAGCAGAGAGACAGGTTGGTCCTACGAGCAGTACTTC. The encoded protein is CASRETGWSYEQYF. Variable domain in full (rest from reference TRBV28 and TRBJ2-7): DVKVTQSSRYLVKRTGEKVFLECVQDMDHENMFWYRQDPGLGLRLIYFSYDVKMKEKGDIPEGYSVSREKKERFSLILESASTNQTSMYLCASRETGWSYEQYFGPGTRLTVT.

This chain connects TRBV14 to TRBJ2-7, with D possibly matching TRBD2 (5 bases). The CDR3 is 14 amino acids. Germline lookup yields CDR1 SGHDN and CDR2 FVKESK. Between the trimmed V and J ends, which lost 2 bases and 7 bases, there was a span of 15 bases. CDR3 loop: CASSQRTGTGEQYF. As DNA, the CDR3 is TGTGCCAGCAGCCAAAGGACGGGTACGGGGGAGCAGTACTTC.

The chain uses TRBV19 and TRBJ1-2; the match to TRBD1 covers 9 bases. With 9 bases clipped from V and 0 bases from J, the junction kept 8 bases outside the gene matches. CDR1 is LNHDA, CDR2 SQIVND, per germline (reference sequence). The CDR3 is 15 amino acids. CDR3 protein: CASRTGEYPNYGYTF. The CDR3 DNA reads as TGTGCCAGCCGGACAGGGGAATATCCTAACTATGGCTACACCTTC.

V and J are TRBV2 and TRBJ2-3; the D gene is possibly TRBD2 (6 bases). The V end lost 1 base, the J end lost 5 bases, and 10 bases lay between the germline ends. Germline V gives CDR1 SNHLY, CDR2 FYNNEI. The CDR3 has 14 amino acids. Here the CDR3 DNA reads TGTGCCAGCAGTGAAGGCGGGGCGGGAGATACGCAGTATTTT. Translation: CASSEGGAGDTQYF. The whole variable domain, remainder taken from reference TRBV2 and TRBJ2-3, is EPEVTQTPSHQVTQMGQEVILRCVPISNHLYFYWYRQILGQKVEFLVSFYNNEISEKSEIFDDQFSVERPDGSNFTLKIRSTKLEDSAMYFCASSEGGAGDTQYFGPGTRLTVL.

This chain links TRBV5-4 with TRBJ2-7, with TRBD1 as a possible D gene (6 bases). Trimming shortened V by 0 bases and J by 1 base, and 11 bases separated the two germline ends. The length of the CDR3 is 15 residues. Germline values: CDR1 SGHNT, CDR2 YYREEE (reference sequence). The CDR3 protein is CASSLGLGQSYEQYF. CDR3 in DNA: TGTGCCAGCAGCTTGGGCTTAGGACAGTCCTACGAGCAGTACTTC. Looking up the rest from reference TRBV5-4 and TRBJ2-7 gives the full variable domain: ETGVTQSPTHLIKTRGQQVTLRCSSQSGHNTVSWYQQALGQGPQFIFQYYREEENGRGNFPPRFSGLQFPNYSSELNVNALELDDSALYLCASSLGLGQSYEQYFGPGTRLTVT.

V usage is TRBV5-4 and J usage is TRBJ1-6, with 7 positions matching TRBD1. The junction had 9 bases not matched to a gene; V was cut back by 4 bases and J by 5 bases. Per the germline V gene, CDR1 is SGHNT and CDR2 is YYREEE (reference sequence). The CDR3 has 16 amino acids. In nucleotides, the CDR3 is TGTGCCAGCAGCGCATCTGACAGGGCGGATAATTCACCCCTCCACTTT. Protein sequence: CASSASDRADNSPLHF.

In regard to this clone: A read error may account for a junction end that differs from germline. The CDR3 spells CSSSLYGRDRVLYEQYF. The CDR3 bases are TGTTCCAGCAGCTTATATGGCCGGGACAGGGTTTTATACGAGCAGTACTTC. The rearrangement joins TRBV7-9 to TRBJ2-7; TRBD1 agrees at 9 bases. This CDR3 comprises 17 residues. The germline CDR1 and CDR2 sequences are SEHNR and FQNEAQ (reference sequence).

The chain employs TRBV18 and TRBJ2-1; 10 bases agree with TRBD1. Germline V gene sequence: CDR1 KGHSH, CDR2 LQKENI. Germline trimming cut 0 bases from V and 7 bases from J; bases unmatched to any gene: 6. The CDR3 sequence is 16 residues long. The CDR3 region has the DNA TGTGCCAGCTCACCACCGTGGGACAGGGGAAGAAATGAGCAGTTCTTC. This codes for CASSPPWDRGRNEQFF. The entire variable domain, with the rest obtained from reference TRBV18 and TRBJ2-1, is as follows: NAGVMQNPRHLVRRRGQEARLRCSPMKGHSHVYWYRQLPEEGLKFMVYLQKENIIDESGMPKERFSAEFPKEGPSILRIQQVVRGDSAAYFCASSPPWDRGRNEQFFGPGTRLTVL.

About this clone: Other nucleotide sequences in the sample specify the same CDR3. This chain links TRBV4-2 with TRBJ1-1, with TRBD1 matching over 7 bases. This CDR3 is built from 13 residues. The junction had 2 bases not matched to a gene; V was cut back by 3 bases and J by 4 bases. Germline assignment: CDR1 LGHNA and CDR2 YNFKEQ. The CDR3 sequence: CASSHNRGTEAFF. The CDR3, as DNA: TGTGCCAGCAGCCATAACAGGGGCACTGAAGCTTTCTTT.

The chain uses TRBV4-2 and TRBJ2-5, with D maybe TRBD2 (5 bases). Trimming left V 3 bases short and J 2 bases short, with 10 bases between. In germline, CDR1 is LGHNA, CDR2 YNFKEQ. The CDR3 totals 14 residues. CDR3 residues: CASSHRAEQETQYF. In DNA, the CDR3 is TGTGCCAGCAGCCATAGAGCGGAACAAGAGACCCAGTACTTC.

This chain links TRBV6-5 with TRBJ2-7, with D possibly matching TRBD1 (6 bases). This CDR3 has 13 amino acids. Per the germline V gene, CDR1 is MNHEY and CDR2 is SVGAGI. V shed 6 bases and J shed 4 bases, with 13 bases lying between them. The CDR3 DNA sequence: TGTGCCAGCAGATCAGAGGGGGTTTACGAGCAGTACTTC. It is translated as CASRSEGVYEQYF.

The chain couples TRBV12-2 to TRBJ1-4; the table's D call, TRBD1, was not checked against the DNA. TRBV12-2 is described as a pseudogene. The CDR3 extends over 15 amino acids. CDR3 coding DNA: TGTGCAAGTCGCCCTTCGGACAGGGCGAATGAAAAACTGTTTTTT. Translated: CASRPSDRANEKLFF.